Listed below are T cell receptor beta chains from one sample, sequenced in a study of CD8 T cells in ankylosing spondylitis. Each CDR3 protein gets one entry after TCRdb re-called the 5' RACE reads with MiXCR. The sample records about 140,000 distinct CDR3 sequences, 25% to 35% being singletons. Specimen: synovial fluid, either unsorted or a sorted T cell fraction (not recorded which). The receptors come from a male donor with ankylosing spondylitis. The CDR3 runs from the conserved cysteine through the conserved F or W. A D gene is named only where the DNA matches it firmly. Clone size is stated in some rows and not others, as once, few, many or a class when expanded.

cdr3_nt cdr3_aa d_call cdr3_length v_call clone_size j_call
TGTGCCAGCGGTCACGGGGTATACAATGAGCAGTTCTTC CASGHGVYNEQFF . 13 TRBV6-5 many TRBJ2-1
TGTGCCAGCAGCATCGCTAGATACGAGCAGTACTTC CASSIARYEQYF . 12 TRBV6-2/TRBV6-3 many TRBJ2-7
TGTGCCAGCAGACAAGGACCGGCCACTGAAGCTTTCTTT CASRQGPATEAFF . 13 TRBV7-9 . TRBJ1-1
TGCGCCAGCAGCTTGACAGGCGAGAACACTGAAGCTTTCTTT CASSLTGENTEAFF . 14 TRBV5-1 . TRBJ1-1
TGTGCCAGCAGTGAAGGGGGCGACACCGGGGAGCTGTTTTTT CASSEGGDTGELFF . 14 TRBV25-1 few TRBJ2-2
TGTGCCTGGAGTGCTTCTAGGGGGGGTGAGCAGTTCTTC CAWSASRGGEQFF . 13 TRBV30 . TRBJ2-1
TGCAGTGCCTTCGTTGCAGGGGGAGGCTCCGGGGAGCTGTTTTTT CSAFVAGGGSGELFF . 15 TRBV20-1 few TRBJ2-2
TGTGCCAGCAGCTTAGGCTCCGGGACTAGTGCTTCCTACAATGAGCAGTTCTTC CASSLGSGTSASYNEQFF TRBD2 18 TRBV7-7 few TRBJ2-1
TGTGCCAGCAGGGATCTTGACAGGTACCTGAGGACTGAAGCTTTCTTT CASRDLDRYLRTEAFF . 16 TRBV2 many TRBJ1-1
TGTGCCAGCAGCCAGGACCCGGGGGGGGGCGAGGCCGGGGAGCTGTTTTTT CASSQDPGGGEAGELFF TRBD2 17 TRBV4-2 few TRBJ2-2
TGCAGTGCTAGAGATCACAGCAAAACCGACGGGCTGGACTTC CSARDHSKTDGLDF . 14 TRBV20-1 many TRBJ2-7
TGTGCCACCAGTGACGCTTCCAACGAAAACAATGAGAAGTTCTTC CATSDASNENNEKFF . 15 TRBV24-1 . TRBJ2-1
TGCGCCAGCAGCCAAGATAACGGTAGATACAATGAGCAGTTCTTC CASSQDNGRYNEQFF . 15 TRBV4-3 few TRBJ2-1
TGCGCCAGCAGCCCGATGGACCCATCCTACAATGAGCAGTTCTTC CASSPMDPSYNEQFF . 15 TRBV5-1 . TRBJ2-1
TGTGCCAGCTTGGGGACAGGGCCGGAGCAGTACTTC CASLGTGPEQYF TRBD1 12 TRBV10-3 . TRBJ2-7
TGTGCCACCAGCAGAACACCCCGGGCTGATCAAGAGACCCAGTACTTC CATSRTPRADQETQYF . 16 TRBV15 few TRBJ2-5
TGTGCCAGCAGCCAAAGTACCGGAACCTCCTACGAGCAGTACTTC CASSQSTGTSYEQYF . 15 TRBV3-1 . TRBJ2-7
TGCGCCAGCAGCGCCGGGCAATACGGGGAAAAACTGTTTTTT CASSAGQYGEKLFF . 14 TRBV5-1 . TRBJ1-4
TGCGCCAGCAGGCCGGGGGGCCCCCAAGAGACCCAGTACTTC CASRPGGPQETQYF . 14 TRBV5-1 . TRBJ2-5
TGTGCCACCAGCAGAGATTGGGACAGAGGAAACACCATATATTTT CATSRDWDRGNTIYF TRBD1 15 TRBV15 . TRBJ1-3
TGCAGTGCTAGAGATCTGGCACGACAGGGGGGTAATCAGCCCCAGCATTTT CSARDLARQGGNQPQHF TRBD1 17 TRBV20-1 few TRBJ1-5
TGTGCCAGCTCACGTTCCCTTGGGACAGGGGGATACAATGAGCAGTTCTTC CASSRSLGTGGYNEQFF TRBD1 17 TRBV18 once TRBJ2-1
TGCAGTGCCGGGGGTCTTACTAGCGGGAGGGCCTCGGGAAATGAGCAGTTCTTC CSAGGLTSGRASGNEQFF TRBD2 18 TRBV20-1 . TRBJ2-1
TGCAGTGCTAGAGGAAAAGGGATGAACACTGAAGCTTTCTTT CSARGKGMNTEAFF . 14 TRBV20-1 . TRBJ1-1
TGTGCCAGCAGTGGAGGGGGTCAGCCCCAGCATTTT CASSGGGQPQHF . 12 TRBV28 . TRBJ1-5
TGCAGTGCTACCCATCGGGGCGAGCGGGAGGGCCTTTACGAGCAGTACTTC CSATHRGEREGLYEQYF TRBD2 17 TRBV20-1 few TRBJ2-7
TGTGCCAGCAGTGACGGTTGTGGGGGCCTTCGGGAAAAACTGTTTTTT CASSDGCGGLREKLFF . 16 TRBV6-4 few TRBJ1-4
TGTGCCAGCAGTTTAGCTCACGGAACTGAAGCTTTCTTT CASSLAHGTEAFF . 13 TRBV12-3/TRBV12-4 . TRBJ1-1
TGTGCCAGCAGCTTTACTCCATGGGGAGGGGAGCAGTACTTC CASSFTPWGGEQYF TRBD2 14 TRBV7-2 few TRBJ2-7
TGTGCCAGCAGCGTAGTACCCAACACCGGGGAGCTGTTTTTT CASSVVPNTGELFF . 14 TRBV9 . TRBJ2-2
TGTGCCAGCAGTCCTCGTGTGGCCCAAGAGACCCAGTACTTC CASSPRVAQETQYF . 14 TRBV6-1 . TRBJ2-5
TGTGCCAGCAGCTTGAACACTGAAGCTTTCTTT CASSLNTEAFF . 11 TRBV7-8 many TRBJ1-1
TGTGCCAGTAAAAAGGGGGCTTGGTCCAAGGGTGAAGCTTTCTTT CASKKGAWSKGEAFF TRBD1 15 TRBV9 few TRBJ1-1
TGTGCCAGCAGCGGGGGGACAGGGGTTCGCACAGATACGCAGTATTTT CASSGGTGVRTDTQYF TRBD1 16 TRBV5-6 many TRBJ2-3
TGTGCCAGCAGCCCGGGACAGGGAAAATCGGATACGCAGTATTTT CASSPGQGKSDTQYF TRBD1 15 TRBV6-4 many TRBJ2-3
TGCGCCAGCAGGATGGGACAGATCGTCACCGGGGAGCTGTTTTTT CASRMGQIVTGELFF TRBD1 15 TRBV5-1 . TRBJ2-2
TGTGCCACGACAGGGGGCCTCAATCAGCCCCAGCATTTT CATTGGLNQPQHF TRBD1 13 TRBV10-3 once TRBJ1-5
TGTGCCAACAGTTTCGAGACAGGGGGCTCTCAGCCCCAGCATTTT CANSFETGGSQPQHF TRBD1 15 TRBV12-3/TRBV12-4 . TRBJ1-5
TGTGCCAGCAGCCAGGGCCTCATGGGGCTAGCGGGGCACAATGAGCAGTTCTTC CASSQGLMGLAGHNEQFF TRBD2 18 TRBV3-1 many TRBJ2-1
TGTGCCAGCAGCCCACCGGGCACCCCCAGTGAGCAGTTCTTC CASSPPGTPSEQFF . 14 TRBV6-2/TRBV6-3 many TRBJ2-1
TGTGCCAGCAGCTTAGTGCTCCTAGATGAGCAGTTCTTC CASSLVLLDEQFF . 13 TRBV11-2 few TRBJ2-1
TGTGCCAGCTCACCCCCGGGGAGGGGAGAGCAGTTCTTC CASSPPGRGEQFF TRBD2 13 TRBV18 many TRBJ2-1
TGTGCCAGCAGTTTCTCCCCGGGGACAGGGGTAGATACGCAGTATTTT CASSFSPGTGVDTQYF TRBD1 16 TRBV27 few TRBJ2-3
TGCAGTGCCGATACTAGCGGGCCTTACAATGAGCAGTTCTTC CSADTSGPYNEQFF TRBD2 14 TRBV20-1 . TRBJ2-1
TGTGCCAGCAGCCGCGGGGGGCCGTTGTCCTACGAGCAGTACTTC CASSRGGPLSYEQYF TRBD2 15 TRBV7-9 once TRBJ2-7
TGCGCCAGCAGCTTGGGCCCCCTAGCGTTTTCCTACAATGAGCAGTTCTTC CASSLGPLAFSYNEQFF . 17 TRBV5-1 many TRBJ2-1
TGTGCCAGCAGCCGGAGACAGGGGGCAATGTCGGCCACTGAAGCTTTCTTT CASSRRQGAMSATEAFF TRBD1 17 TRBV7-6 many TRBJ1-1
TGCAGCGTTGTGGTGTTGGGGTACGAGCAGTACTTC CSVVVLGYEQYF . 12 TRBV29-1 . TRBJ2-7
TGTGCCAGCAGCAGCCGGACAGACTATAATTCACCCCTCCACTTT CASSSRTDYNSPLHF . 15 TRBV7-8 . TRBJ1-6
TGTGCCAGCGGCCCCTCGAACCTGGATGAGCAGTTCTTC CASGPSNLDEQFF . 13 TRBV28 . TRBJ2-1
TGCAGTGCTATTGCTAGCGGGAGTTTGGTGGGTACGCAGTATTTT CSAIASGSLVGTQYF TRBD2 15 TRBV20-1 few TRBJ2-3